The TCR beta chain described here comes from a study of T-cell memory formation after mild COVID-19. About this clonotype: Its target is not known.

From the 5' RACE reads, TCRdb called clonotypes with MiXCR, one entry per CDR3 protein. The sample shows under 400,000 distinct CDR3 sequences, around 27% of them seen only once. Findings of the study overall: The main location of contracting CD4+ clones was CM and EM, and that of contracting CD8+ clones was EMRA. Researchers could not confirm that second-wave clones peaking on day 37 targeted SARS-CoV-2.

The CDR3 runs to 14 residues. The V gene end was trimmed by 7 bases and the J gene end by 5 bases; junction bases not matched to a gene: 9. From germline, CDR1 is ENHRY and CDR2 SYGVKD. This clonotype originated in an adult woman who had mild COVID-19 (a few samples of this study predate the infection). Cell type and time point are not known. The sequencing input was PBMCs or a T cell subset sorted from them (not recorded which). V and J are TRBV10-3 and TRBJ1-1; 8 nucleotides line up with TRBD1. The CDR3 nucleotides are TGTGCCATCACCCTGGACAGGGAGCAAACTGAAGCTTTCTTT. This codes for CAITLDREQTEAFF.